This T cell receptor (beta chain) originates from a study of blood T cell repertoires in COVID-19. Study overall: Sources were T cells, B-cell-depleted T cells, or PBMCs; the material itself was cDNA or gDNA.

Authors' processing steps: Estimates of nucleated cell counts were drawn from the amplification of reference gene primers. This table comes from immunoSEQ multiplex PCR, and its TCRdb copy is limited to in-frame clones, with some not included. That table gives V, J and clone size, and the DNA gave D and trimming. The sample has 55,000 to 75,000 clones; over 75% are singletons. From germline, CDR1 is MNHNY and CDR2 SVGAGI (reference sequence). The V end lost 0 bases, the J end lost 3 bases, and 6 bases lay between the germline ends. The CDR3 has 14 residues. A single count supports this clone. Material: peripheral blood. The chain is built from TRBV6-6 and TRBJ1-3; D is unresolved. The receptor was derived from a human donor in a cohort sampled during active COVID-19. The CDR3 coding sequence is TGTGCCAGCAGTTACTCACGGGGTGGAAACACCATATATTTT. Encoded protein: CASSYSRGGNTIYF.